These 5 T cell receptor beta chains came from one sample sequenced in a study of blood T cell repertoires in COVID-19. The method was immunoSEQ multiplex PCR; TCRdb's version includes in-frame clones alone and lacks a portion of them. Among approximately 360,000 clones listed, roughly four fifths were seen once. Sequencing was done on a sample of PBMCs or T cells enriched from blood (not recorded which). All receptors come from a woman between 50 and 59 years old who had recovered from COVID-19.

This chain links TRBV5-6 with TRBJ1-2, with D unresolved. Trimming left V 0 bases short and J 7 bases short, with 4 bases between. Per germline, CDR1 SGHDT and CDR2 YYEEEE. This CDR3 contains 11 residues. CDR3 DNA: TGTGCCAGCAGCTTGGTCGGTGGCTACACCTTC. Encoded protein: CASSLVGGYTF.

CDR3 residues: CASSIGGLEVETQYF. Written as DNA, the CDR3 is TGTGCCAGTAGTATAGGGGGACTAGAGGTGGAGACCCAGTACTTC. The chain employs TRBV19 and TRBJ2-5, with TRBD2 matching over 8 bases. Germline trimming cut 1 base from V and 5 bases from J; bases unmatched to any gene: 6. The length of the CDR3 is 15 residues. Germline V gives CDR1 LNHDA, CDR2 SQIVND (reference sequence).

The chain links TRBV19 to TRBJ2-4; 12 nucleotides agree with TRBD2. This CDR3 spans 15 amino acids. From germline, CDR1 is LNHDA and CDR2 SQIVND (reference sequence). J was trimmed by 9 bases and V by 11 bases; bases with no gene match: 14. CDR3 loop: CAAESSPSGRAIQYF. The CDR3 coding sequence is TGTGCCGCCGAGTCTTCGCCTAGCGGGAGGGCCATTCAGTACTTC.

The chain employs TRBV6-5 and TRBJ1-2, with 10 bases lining up with TRBD1. Germline assignment: CDR1 MNHEY and CDR2 SVGAGI. V shed 5 bases and J 4 bases; nucleotides not matched to a gene: 4. This CDR3 comprises 14 residues. As DNA, the CDR3 is TGTGCCAGCAGTCAGCGGGACAGGGGCTATGGCTACACCTTC. Translating gives CASSQRDRGYGYTF.

V is TRBV7-2 and J is TRBJ1-3; TRBD1 agrees at 7 bases. CDR3 length: 13 amino acids. V shed 6 bases and J 7 bases; nucleotides not matched to a gene: 6. The germline V gene has CDR1 SGHTA and CDR2 FQGNSA. The CDR3: CASSRGQPNTIYF. The CDR3, as DNA: TGTGCCAGCAGTAGGGGACAGCCTAACACCATATATTTT.